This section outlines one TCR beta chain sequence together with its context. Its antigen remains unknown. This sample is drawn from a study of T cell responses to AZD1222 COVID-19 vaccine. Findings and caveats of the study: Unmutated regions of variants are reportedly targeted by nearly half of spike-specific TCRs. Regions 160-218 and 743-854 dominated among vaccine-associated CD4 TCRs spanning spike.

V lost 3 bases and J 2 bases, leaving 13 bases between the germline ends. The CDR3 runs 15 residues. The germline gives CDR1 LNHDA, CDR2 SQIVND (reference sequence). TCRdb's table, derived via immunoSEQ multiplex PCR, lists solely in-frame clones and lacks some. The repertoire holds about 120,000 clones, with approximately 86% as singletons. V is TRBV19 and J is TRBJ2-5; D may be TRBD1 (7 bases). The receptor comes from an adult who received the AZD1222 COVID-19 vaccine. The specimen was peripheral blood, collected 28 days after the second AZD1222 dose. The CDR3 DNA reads TGTGCCAGTAGTATTAGGAGGGACAGACAAGAGACCCAGTACTTC. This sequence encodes CASSIRRDRQETQYF.